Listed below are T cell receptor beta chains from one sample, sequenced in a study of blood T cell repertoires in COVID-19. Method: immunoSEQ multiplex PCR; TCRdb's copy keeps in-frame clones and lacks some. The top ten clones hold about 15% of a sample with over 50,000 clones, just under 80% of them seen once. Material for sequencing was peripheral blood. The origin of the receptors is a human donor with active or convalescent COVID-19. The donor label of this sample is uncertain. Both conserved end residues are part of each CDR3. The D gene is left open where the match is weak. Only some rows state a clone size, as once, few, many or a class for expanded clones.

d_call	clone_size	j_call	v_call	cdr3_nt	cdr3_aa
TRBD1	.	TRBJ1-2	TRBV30	TGTGCCGGCCCTACAGGGGCTCACTATGGCTACACCTTC	CAGPTGAHYGYTF
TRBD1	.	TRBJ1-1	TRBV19	TGTGCCAGTAGTGCACAGGGGGACACTGAAGCTTTCTTT	CASSAQGDTEAFF
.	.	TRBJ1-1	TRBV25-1	TGTGCCAGCAGTGAATTGGCCGGGGAAGCTTTCTTT	CASSELAGEAFF
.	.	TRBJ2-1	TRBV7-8	TGTGCCAGCAGCCCGGAGTTTAGGTACAATGAGCAGTTCTTC	CASSPEFRYNEQFF
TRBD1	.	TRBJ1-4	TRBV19	TGTGCCAGTAGTACGCGACAGGGTCGGGCTAATGAAAAACTGTTTTTT	CASSTRQGRANEKLFF
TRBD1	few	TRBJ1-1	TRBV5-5	TGTGCCAGCAGCTTTACAGGGGGCGGCACTGAAGCTTTCTTT	CASSFTGGGTEAFF
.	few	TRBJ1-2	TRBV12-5	TGTGCTAGTGGCAAGAGGACAGATCCTTTCTATGGCTACACCTTC	CASGKRTDPFYGYTF
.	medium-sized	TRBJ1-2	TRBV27	TGTGCCAGCAGTTTCGCAGCTAACTATGGCTACACCTTC	CASSFAANYGYTF
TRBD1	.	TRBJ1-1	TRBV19	TGTGCCAGCCACGAACAGGGGCTGGGCACTGAAGCTTTCTTT	CASHEQGLGTEAFF
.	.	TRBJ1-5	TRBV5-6	TGTGCCAGCAGCTTGGGCACGGCCAGCGGACAGCCCCAGCATTTT	CASSLGTASGQPQHF
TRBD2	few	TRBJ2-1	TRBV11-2	TGTGCCAGCAGCTTAGCTTCGGGACTAGCGTACAATGAGCAGTTCTTC	CASSLASGLAYNEQFF
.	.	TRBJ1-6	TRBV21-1	TGTGCCAGCAGCATCAGGGGAGCCTATAATTCACCCCTCCACTTT	CASSIRGAYNSPLHF
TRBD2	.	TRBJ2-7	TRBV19	TGTGCCAGTAGTATAGACCTGGGACTAGCGGGAGACTACGAGCAGTACTTC	CASSIDLGLAGDYEQYF
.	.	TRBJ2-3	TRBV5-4	TGTGCCAGCAGCTTGGATCGCGGGAAAGCAGATACGCAGTATTTT	CASSLDRGKADTQYF
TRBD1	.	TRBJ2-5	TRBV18	TGTGCCAGCTCACCACGCGGGACAGGGGGCGTTTGGGAGACCCAGTACTTC	CASSPRGTGGVWETQYF
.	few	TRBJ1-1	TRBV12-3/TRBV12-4	TGTGCCAGCAGCGCGGGTGGGCCGACTGAAGCTTTCTTT	CASSAGGPTEAFF
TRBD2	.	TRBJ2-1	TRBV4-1	TGCGCCAGCAGCCGACGGACTAGCGGGACACCCGAGCAGTTCTTC	CASSRRTSGTPEQFF
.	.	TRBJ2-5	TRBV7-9	TGTGCCAGCAGCGTTGCCCACGGGGAGACCCAGTACTTC	CASSVAHGETQYF
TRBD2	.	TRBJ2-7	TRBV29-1	TGCAGCGTTGAGGCCCCTCGTGCGGGAGGGCCTCGGCAGTACTTC	CSVEAPRAGGPRQYF
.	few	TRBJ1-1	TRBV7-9	TGTGCCAGCAGGCGGGGTGCAGGGCGAGACACTGAAGCTTTCTTT	CASRRGAGRDTEAFF
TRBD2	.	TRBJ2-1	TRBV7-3	TGTGCCACCCGGACTAGCGGGAGCGTCAATGAGCAGTTCTTC	CATRTSGSVNEQFF
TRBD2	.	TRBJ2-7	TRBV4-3	TGCGCCAGCAGCCAACGACTAGCGGGAGGGTCATCACCCTTCTACGAGCAGTACTTC	CASSQRLAGGSSPFYEQYF
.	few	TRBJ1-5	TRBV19	TGTGCCAGTAGCCCACAGGGAAACAATCAGCCCCAGCATTTT	CASSPQGNNQPQHF
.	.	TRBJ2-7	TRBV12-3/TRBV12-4	TGTGCCAGCAGTTTAGGCGAATACGAGCAGTACTTC	CASSLGEYEQYF
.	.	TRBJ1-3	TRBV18	TGTGCCAGCTCACGCGGAACTGGAAACACCATATATTTT	CASSRGTGNTIYF
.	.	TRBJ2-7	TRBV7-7	TGTGCTAGCAGCGCCTCGAACAGACACGAGCAGTACTTC	CASSASNRHEQYF
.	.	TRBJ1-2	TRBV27	TGTGCCAGCAGTTCAAGACAGCCACCCTATGGCTACACCTTC	CASSSRQPPYGYTF
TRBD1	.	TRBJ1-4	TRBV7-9	TGTGCCAGCAGCAGGACAGGCGCCCAGAGGGAAAAACTGTTTTTT	CASSRTGAQREKLFF
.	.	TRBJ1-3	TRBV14	TGTGCCAGCAGCCGAGGCAGGGCTTTCTCTGGAAACACCATATATTTT	CASSRGRAFSGNTIYF
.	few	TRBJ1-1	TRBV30	TGTGCCTGGAATAGGGACAAAATTTGGACGGGAGCTTTCTTT	CAWNRDKIWTGAFF
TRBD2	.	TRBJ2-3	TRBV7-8	TGTGCCAGCAGCTCACTAGCGGGAGTCCACACAGATACGCAGTATTTT	CASSSLAGVHTDTQYF
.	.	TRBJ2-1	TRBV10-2	TGCGCCAGCTCAGGAGGCAATGAGCAGTTCTTC	CASSGGNEQFF
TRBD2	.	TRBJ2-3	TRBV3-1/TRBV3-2	TGTGCCAGCAGCCAAGGTGGGCGGGGGACTAGCGGGAAGAGCACAGATACGCAGTATTTT	CASSQGGRGTSGKSTDTQYF
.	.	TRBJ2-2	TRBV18	TGTGCCAGCTCAGTAGAAATCGGGGAGCTGTTTTTT	CASSVEIGELFF
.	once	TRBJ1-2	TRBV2	TGTGCCAGCAGTGAAATCCTCTATGGCTACACCTTC	CASSEILYGYTF
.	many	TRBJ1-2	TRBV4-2	TGTGCCAGCAGCCAAGATTCGGGTTATGATGGCTACACCTTC	CASSQDSGYDGYTF
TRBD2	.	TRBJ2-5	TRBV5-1	TGCGCCAGCAGCCCGACCGGGACTAGCGGGAGTATGTTGGAGACCCAGTACTTC	CASSPTGTSGSMLETQYF
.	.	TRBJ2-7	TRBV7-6	TGTGCCAGCAGCTTAAGGAAGGACTTCCTCCTCGAGCAGTACTTC	CASSLRKDFLLEQYF
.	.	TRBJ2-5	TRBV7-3	TGTGCCAGCAGCCCGATGTCCGGGGAGACCCAGTACTTC	CASSPMSGETQYF
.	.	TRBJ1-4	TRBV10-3	TGTGCCATCAGTGAGTCGAGGGCAACTAATGAAAAACTGTTTTTT	CAISESRATNEKLFF
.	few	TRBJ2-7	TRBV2	TGTGCCAGCAGTGAGCGGGACAGCCACTACGAGCAGTACTTC	CASSERDSHYEQYF
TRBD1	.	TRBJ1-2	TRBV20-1	TGCAGTGCCACAGGGGAATATGGCTACACCTTC	CSATGEYGYTF
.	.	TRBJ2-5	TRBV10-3	TGTGCCATCAGAAACAGGGACGGCGAGACCCAGTACTTC	CAIRNRDGETQYF
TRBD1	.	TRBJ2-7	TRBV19	TGTGCCAGTAGCACCTATACAGGGGGCGAGCAGTACTTC	CASSTYTGGEQYF
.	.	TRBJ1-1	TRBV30	TGTGCCTGCATTCGTGGAGTGTCGAACACTGAAGCTTTCTTT	CACIRGVSNTEAFF
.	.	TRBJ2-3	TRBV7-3	TGTGCCAGCAGCTCAGGGCCTAGCACAGATACGCAGTATTTT	CASSSGPSTDTQYF
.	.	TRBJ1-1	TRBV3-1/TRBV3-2	TGTGCCAGCAGCCAAGGTCGGAACACTGAAGCTTTCTTT	CASSQGRNTEAFF
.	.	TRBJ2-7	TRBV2	TGTGCCAGCAGGGGAAAAACAGGTTACCCCCCTGACGAGCAGTACTTC	CASRGKTGYPPDEQYF
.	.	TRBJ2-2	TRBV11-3	TGTGCCAGCAGCTCACGGCGGGGAAAGACCGGGGAGCTGTTTTTT	CASSSRRGKTGELFF